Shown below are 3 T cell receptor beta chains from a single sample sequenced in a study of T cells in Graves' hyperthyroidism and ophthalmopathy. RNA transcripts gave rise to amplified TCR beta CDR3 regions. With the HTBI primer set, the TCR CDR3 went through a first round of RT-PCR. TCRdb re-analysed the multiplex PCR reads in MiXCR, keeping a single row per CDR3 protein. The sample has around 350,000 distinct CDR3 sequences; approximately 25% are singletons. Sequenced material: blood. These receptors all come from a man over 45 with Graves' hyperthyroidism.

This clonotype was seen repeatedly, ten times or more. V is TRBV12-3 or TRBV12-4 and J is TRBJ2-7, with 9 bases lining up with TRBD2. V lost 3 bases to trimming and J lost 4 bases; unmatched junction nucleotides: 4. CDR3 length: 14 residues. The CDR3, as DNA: TGTGCCAGCAGTTTTGCGGGGGGGGCGTACGAGCAGTACTTC. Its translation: CASSFAGGAYEQYF.

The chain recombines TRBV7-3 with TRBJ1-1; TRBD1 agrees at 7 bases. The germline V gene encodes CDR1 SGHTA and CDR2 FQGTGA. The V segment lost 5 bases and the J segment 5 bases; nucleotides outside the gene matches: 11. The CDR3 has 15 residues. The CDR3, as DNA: TGTGCCAGCAGCCGCTTTGCAGGGGGGAATACTGAAGCTTTCTTT. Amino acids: CASSRFAGGNTEAFF.

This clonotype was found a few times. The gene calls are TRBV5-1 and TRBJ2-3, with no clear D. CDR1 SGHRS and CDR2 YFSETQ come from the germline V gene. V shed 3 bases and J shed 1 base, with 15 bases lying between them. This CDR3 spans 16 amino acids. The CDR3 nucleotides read TGCGCCAGCAGCTCGCCCTCGGCAGCCCGCACAGATACGCAGTATTTT. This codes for CASSSPSAARTDTQYF.